This T cell receptor (beta chain) derives from a study of blood T cell repertoires in COVID-19. Overall study: Sites in the United States, Italy and Spain provided acute and convalescent COVID-19 samples.

The CDR3 contains 12 residues. Germline CDR1 and CDR2: SNHLY and FYNNEI. Trimming removed 4 bases from V and 4 bases from J, with 5 bases in between. The assay was immunoSEQ multiplex PCR, and TCRdb's table has in-frame clones only and misses some. The repertoire holds roughly 220,000 clones, with around 90% as singletons. The V call is TRBV2, the J call TRBJ2-1; a weak D match, TRBD1 (5 bases). This clonotype was sampled from a woman aged 50 to 60 with acute COVID-19. Specimen: PBMCs or T cells enriched from blood (not recorded which). The CDR3 protein is CASSGQYNEQFF. DNA of the CDR3: TGTGCCAGCAGTGGACAGTACAATGAGCAGTTCTTC.